These 13 T cell receptor beta chains were all obtained from the same sample, sequenced in a study of cytomegalovirus exposure and HLA in healthy donors (dated by TCRdb to about 2017). Library method: the immunoSEQ multiplex PCR assay. For the multiplex PCR, a mixture combining 60 forward primers for TCR Vbeta segments and 13 reverse primers for TCR Jbeta segments was used. Here the immuneACCESS table is served through TCRdb, limited to in-frame sequences with V and J called. Missing clones are a known gap in these copies; in checked studies unresolved V genes cover under half, and the rest lacks a known reason. Across this sample there are over 110,000 clones, with under 80% seen only once. The biggest ten clones account for 8.8% of the sample. The sequenced material came from PBMCs. The receptors shown here come from a woman aged 50 to 60 in good health and CMV-seropositive.

To note about this clone: One end of the junction fails to match germline, which may point to a read error. The chain has TRBV7-7 and TRBJ2-2, with a possible D match to TRBD2 (6 bases). Germline loops: CDR1 SSHAT, CDR2 FNYEAQ (reference sequence). The CDR3 sequence is 16 residues long. Written as DNA, the CDR3 is TGTGCTAGCAGCTTAATGCGGGGACCGAACACCGGGGAGCTGTTTTTT. It yields the protein CASSLMRGPNTGELFF.

This chain joins TRBV5-1 and TRBJ2-3; 8 bases map to TRBD2. Germline loops: CDR1 SGHRS, CDR2 YFSETQ. V gave up 5 bases and J gave up 1 base; unmatched junction bases: 6. The CDR3 loop spans 15 amino acids. CDR3 region: CASSPGRGGTDTQYF. DNA of the CDR3: TGCGCCAGCAGTCCTGGGCGGGGGGGCACAGATACGCAGTATTTT.

The rearrangement links TRBV5-4 to TRBJ2-7, with TRBD1 identical over 8 bases. With 1 base clipped from V and 4 bases from J, the junction kept 13 bases outside the gene matches. CDR3 length equals 17 residues. Germline assignment: CDR1 SGHNT and CDR2 YYREEE (reference sequence). The DNA of the CDR3 is TGTGCCAGCAGCTTGTTCGTGGACAGGGTGAGTGAATACGAGCAGTACTTC. This translates into CASSLFVDRVSEYEQYF. The whole variable domain, remainder taken from reference TRBV5-4 and TRBJ2-7, is ETGVTQSPTHLIKTRGQQVTLRCSSQSGHNTVSWYQQALGQGPQFIFQYYREEENGRGNFPPRFSGLQFPNYSSELNVNALELDDSALYLCASSLFVDRVSEYEQYFGPGTRLTVT.

The chain has TRBV18 and TRBJ1-1, with TRBD1 as a possible D gene (5 bases). Trimming took off 5 bases at V and 3 bases at J, with 10 bases between the two ends. The CDR3 spans 13 residues. The germline V gene encodes CDR1 KGHSH and CDR2 LQKENI. In nucleotides, the CDR3 is TGTGCCAGCTCAGGGGCTGTGGACACTGAAGCTTTCTTT. This codes for CASSGAVDTEAFF. The full variable domain, in which reference TRBV18 and TRBJ1-1 provide the parts outside the CDR3, is NAGVMQNPRHLVRRRGQEARLRCSPMKGHSHVYWYRQLPEEGLKFMVYLQKENIIDESGMPKERFSAEFPKEGPSILRIQQVVRGDSAAYFCASSGAVDTEAFFGQGTRLTVV.

The sample holds one count of this clone. The sample holds other DNA sequences that translate to the same CDR3. The chain employs TRBV28 and TRBJ1-1, with a tentative D call TRBD1 (5 bases). Trimming took off 5 bases at V and 2 bases at J, with 12 bases between the two ends. Germline assignment: CDR1 MDHEN and CDR2 SYDVKM. The CDR3 consists of 14 residues. The CDR3 region is CASSPTGVNTEAFF. In DNA, the CDR3 is TGTGCCAGCAGTCCGACGGGGGTCAACACTGAAGCTTTCTTT.

V and J are TRBV27 and TRBJ1-5; 9 bases match TRBD1. CDR1 is MNHEY and CDR2 is SMNVEV in the germline V gene (reference sequence). After removal of 1 base from V and 1 base from J, the junction contained 11 bases not matched to a gene. The CDR3 extends over 19 amino acids. For the CDR3, the DNA is TGTGCCAGCAGTTTATGGGTAACCGGGACAGGGAAAAGCAATCAGCCCCAGCATTTT. It specifies CASSLWVTGTGKSNQPQHF.

The V and J genes are TRBV10-3 and TRBJ1-4; D is possibly TRBD1 (6 bases). The V end lost 6 bases, the J end lost 5 bases, and 10 bases lay between the germline ends. The CDR3 consists of 13 residues. The germline CDR1 and CDR2 sequences are ENHRY and SYGVKD. The DNA of the CDR3 is TGTGCCATCAGGGAGGGGGGGAATGAAAAACTGTTTTTT. It encodes CAIREGGNEKLFF.

This rearrangement joins TRBV30 to TRBJ2-5; no reliable D call. CDR1 GTSNPN and CDR2 SVGIG come from the germline V gene (reference sequence). The germline V and J ends were trimmed by 3 bases and 5 bases, with 16 bases remaining between them. The CDR3 is made up of 14 amino acids. CDR3 nucleotide sequence: TGTGCCTGGAGCCTTCCTCGGGTCGGGGAGACCCAGTACTTC. This sequence encodes CAWSLPRVGETQYF.

Comment on this clone: The junction and the germline gene differ at one end; a read error may be behind it. This chain uses TRBV6-6 with TRBJ1-4; a weak D match, TRBD1 (6 bases). This CDR3 has 15 amino acids. Germline V gene data show CDR1 as MNHNY and CDR2 as SVGAGI (reference sequence). CDR3: CASSYDRPTNEKPFF. The CDR3 nucleotides read TGTGCCAGCAGTTACGACAGGCCAACTAATGAAAAACCGTTTTTT.

This chain joins TRBV10-3 and TRBJ2-3; D perhaps matches TRBD2 (7 bases). This CDR3 contains 17 residues. Germline lookup yields CDR1 ENHRY and CDR2 SYGVKD. V lost 0 bases and J 1 base, leaving 14 bases between the germline ends. The CDR3 DNA reads as TGTGCCATCAGTGAGTCAGGAGGAGGGGGGGGCACAGATACGCAGTATTTT. This translates into CAISESGGGGGTDTQYF.

V usage is TRBV28 and J usage is TRBJ2-1; 9 nucleotides line up with TRBD2. The CDR3 loop spans 15 amino acids. The germline V gene has CDR1 MDHEN and CDR2 SYDVKM. Losses at the gene ends were 3 bases for V and 6 bases for J; bases not matched to a gene: 6. In DNA form, the CDR3 reads TGTGCCAGCAGTTTGGGCGGGGGGGCCCTCAATGAGCAGTTCTTC. It yields the protein CASSLGGGALNEQFF.

The V gene is TRBV9, the J gene TRBJ2-1; D remains ambiguous. The CDR3 length is 13 residues. The V end lost 0 bases, the J end lost 9 bases, and 10 bases lay between the germline ends. Germline CDR1 reads SGDLS; CDR2 reads YYNGEE. The CDR3 spells CASSVAIRGEQFF. The CDR3 bases are TGTGCCAGCAGCGTAGCTATCCGTGGTGAGCAGTTCTTC.

The chain recombines TRBV6-1 with TRBJ2-3; weak D call: TRBD1 (8 bases). V lost 4 bases, J lost 6 bases, and 17 bases lay in between. CDR3 length: 15 amino acids. Germline V lookup: CDR1 MNHNS, CDR2 SASEGT. CDR3 sequence (DNA): TGTGCCAGCAGTGGTCAACAGGGGGGGTCTGATACGCAGTATTTT. Protein product: CASSGQQGGSDTQYF.